Presented here are 20 T cell receptor beta chains from one specimen sequenced in a study of human T cells and chemical hapten exposure. Time point of the sample: patch test 1, 2 weeks after DPC sensitization. As for treatment: therapeutic diphenylcyclopropenone sensitization with weekly scalp DPC. A single record per CDR3 protein comes from TCRdb applying MiXCR to the RACE reads. This table has just over 80,000 distinct CDR3 sequences, roughly 10% appearing once. Sequencing was performed on whole blood, taken in connection with sensitization to the hapten diphenylcyclopropenone (DPC). These receptors originate from a woman aged 45-65 years with alopecia areata. Some clones in this sample may be carry-over from other donors' samples.

This clonotype was seen a few times. The rearrangement joins TRBV20-1 to TRBJ2-7, with 7 bases matching TRBD2. The germline V gene encodes CDR1 DFQATT and CDR2 SNEGSKA (reference sequence). V shed 3 bases and J 0 bases; nucleotides not matched to a gene: 8. The CDR3 is 15 amino acids. The CDR3 DNA reads TGCAGTGCTAGGTCGCCTAGCGGAAGCTCCTACGAGCAGTACTTC. This gives the protein CSARSPSGSSYEQYF.

This clonotype showed up many times. This chain links TRBV5-1 with TRBJ2-5; D ambiguous. V was pared by 7 bases and J by 2 bases, with 6 bases between. CDR3 length equals 11 residues. CDR1 and CDR2 from the germline V gene are SGHRS and YFSETQ. The CDR3 protein is CASSRQETQYF. The CDR3 bases are TGCGCCAGCTCGCGTCAAGAGACCCAGTACTTC.

This chain uses TRBV5-6 with TRBJ1-2; 7 bases are shared with TRBD1. CDR3 length equals 14 residues. The germline CDR1 and CDR2 sequences are SGHDT and YYEEEE. V shed 5 bases, J shed 2 bases, and the junction held 6 bases outside the gene matches. CDR3 sequence: CASRVQGTNYGYTF. DNA of the CDR3: TGTGCCAGCAGGGTACAGGGGACCAACTATGGCTACACCTTC.

This chain connects TRBV2 to TRBJ1-2, with D unclear. Germline CDR1 SNHLY, CDR2 FYNNEI. CDR3 length: 12 amino acids. V was cut by 11 bases and J by 6 bases, with 16 bases left in between. The CDR3 DNA reads TGTGCCGGTAGACGGATGAAGAATGGCTACACCTTC. It specifies CAGRRMKNGYTF.

This rearrangement joins TRBV4-3 to TRBJ1-2; weak D call: TRBD1 (6 bases). There are 14 residues in the CDR3. Germline CDR1 is LGHNA and CDR2 is YSLEER. V was trimmed by 1 base and J by 7 bases, leaving 13 bases between them. In nucleotides, the CDR3 is TGCGCCAGCAGCCAAGTCGAGGGGGTTGGTGGCTACACCTTC. It yields the protein CASSQVEGVGGYTF.

This sequence joins TRBV21-1 and TRBJ1-6; the listed D gene, TRBD1, was not tested against the DNA. TRBV21-1 is a listed pseudogene. The CDR3 has 14 residues. The CDR3 sequence: CASSAGTGEAPLHF. The DNA of the CDR3 is TGTGCCAGCAGCGCAGGGACAGGGGAAGCGCCCCTCCACTTT.

The genes are TRBV28 and TRBJ1-2; 11 bases align to TRBD1. The CDR3 consists of 17 residues. V shed 6 bases, J shed 0 bases, and the junction held 9 bases outside the gene matches. Germline lookup yields CDR1 MDHEN and CDR2 SYDVKM. This chain's CDR3 is CASSPIGQGASNYGYTF. Here the CDR3 DNA reads TGTGCCAGCAGCCCCATAGGACAGGGGGCATCTAACTATGGCTACACCTTC.

The chain carries TRBV5-5 and TRBJ1-1; D ambiguous. The germline CDR1 and CDR2 sequences are SGHKS and YYEKEE (reference sequence). V was cut by 4 bases and J by 3 bases, with 19 bases left in between. The CDR3 is made up of 16 amino acids. The CDR3 spells CASSLHSQPRDTEAFF. The DNA of the CDR3 is TGTGCCAGCAGCCTCCACAGCCAACCGAGGGACACTGAAGCTTTCTTT.

This clonotype was picked up a small number of times. The V and J genes are TRBV5-6 and TRBJ2-2; 8 bases align to TRBD1. The CDR3 length is 15 residues. Germline loops: CDR1 SGHDT, CDR2 YYEEEE. Losses at the gene ends were 2 bases for V and 4 bases for J; bases not matched to a gene: 4. The CDR3 coding sequence is TGTGCCAGCAGCTTCAGGGACAGGAGCACCGGGGAGCTGTTTTTT. This translates into CASSFRDRSTGELFF.

This clonotype was found many times. A read error may produce the germline difference seen at one junction end. The V gene is TRBV7-6, the J gene TRBJ2-5, with 8 bases lining up with TRBD1. Germline values: CDR1 SGHVS, CDR2 FNYEAQ. This CDR3 spans 11 amino acids. CDR3 sequence: CASSSDRASDF. DNA for the CDR3: TGTGCCAGCAGCTCGGACAGGGCATCTGACTTC.

This clonotype was observed a few times. The CDR3 sequence: CASKSTGAGTGELFF. The CDR3 coding sequence is TGTGCCAGCAAATCCACAGGGGCGGGCACCGGGGAGCTGTTTTTT. J is TRBJ2-2 and V is TRBV2; 7 bases are a match to TRBD1. The CDR3 loop spans 15 amino acids. The V segment lost 7 bases and the J segment 4 bases; nucleotides outside the gene matches: 9. In germline, CDR1 is SNHLY, CDR2 FYNNEI.

This clonotype was recorded at least ten times. The chain uses TRBV29-1 and TRBJ1-2, with D possibly TRBD1 on 6 matching bases. Germline values: CDR1 SQVTM, CDR2 ANQGSEA. Trimming cost V 5 bases and J 8 bases, with 12 bases left between them. The CDR3 contains 11 residues. In DNA form, the CDR3 reads TGCAGCGTTTCGGGGGGCGACGGCTACACCTTC. Its translation is CSVSGGDGYTF.

On this clonotype: Being one base from a much bigger clone, this may be a read error. This chain connects TRBV18 to TRBJ2-1; D remains unclear. The CDR3 spans 12 residues. CDR1 and CDR2 from the germline V gene are KGHSH and LQKENI. CDR3 in DNA: TGTGTCAGCTCACCGGAAAAATGGGAGCAGTTCTTC. It is translated as CVSSPEKWEQFF.

This clonotype has ten or more counts. The rearrangement joins TRBV24-1 to TRBJ2-7; D is uncertain. The V gene lost 3 bases and the J gene lost 5 bases, with 10 bases spanning the gap. Germline lookup yields CDR1 KGHDR and CDR2 SFDVKD. The CDR3 contains 13 residues. The CDR3 here is CATSDVRNDEQYF. CDR3 DNA: TGTGCCACCAGTGATGTGAGGAACGACGAGCAGTACTTC.

The V call is TRBV6-5, the J call TRBJ1-2; D uncertain. Trimming took off 0 bases at V and 4 bases at J, with 12 bases between the two ends. CDR3 size: 15 residues. Germline CDR1 MNHEY, CDR2 SVGAGI. CDR3 DNA sequence: TGTGCCAGCAGTTACTCGGGCACGACTATCTATGGCTACACCTTC. It encodes CASSYSGTTIYGYTF.

This clonotype was detected many times. The gene calls are TRBV15 and TRBJ1-5, with TRBD1 matching over 9 bases. CDR1 is LNHNV and CDR2 is YYDKDF in the germline V gene (reference sequence). The CDR3 length is 15 residues. The J segment lost 5 bases and the V segment lost 2 bases, leaving 4 bases of the junction unmatched. The CDR3 bases are TGTGCCACCAGCAGAAGACAGGGGGAGGATCAGCCCCAGCATTTT. The encoded protein is CATSRRQGEDQPQHF. Together with reference TRBV15 and TRBJ1-5, the CDR3 gives the full variable domain: DAMVIQNPRYQVTQFGKPVTLSCSQTLNHNVMYWYQQKSSQAPKLLFHYYDKDFNNEADTPDNFQSRRPNTSFCFLDIRSPGLGDTAMYLCATSRRQGEDQPQHFGDGTRLSIL.

This clonotype was seen a handful of times. This sequence joins TRBV7-9 and TRBJ2-3, with D perhaps TRBD2 (6 bases). This CDR3 contains 16 residues. CDR1 is SEHNR, CDR2 FQNEAQ, per germline (reference sequence). V shed 4 bases and J shed 3 bases, with 17 bases lying between them. The CDR3 DNA is TGTGCCAGCAGCTGGCGGAGGGGAAAGAGAACAGATACGCAGTATTTT. This gives the protein CASSWRRGKRTDTQYF. Using reference TRBV7-9 and TRBJ2-3 for the parts outside the CDR3, the full variable domain is DTGVSQNPRHKITKRGQNVTFRCDPISEHNRLYWYRQTLGQGPEFLTYFQNEAQLEKSRLLSDRFSAERPKGSFSTLEIQRTEQGDSAMYLCASSWRRGKRTDTQYFGPGTRLTVL.

This chain links TRBV15 with TRBJ2-1, with D unclear. The CDR3 runs 16 residues. Trimming pared 0 bases from V and 0 bases from J, leaving 9 bases between. CDR1 LNHNV and CDR2 YYDKDF come from the germline V gene (reference sequence). As DNA, the CDR3 is TGTGCCACCAGCAGAGATTATGGGGACTCCTACAATGAGCAGTTCTTC. Translated: CATSRDYGDSYNEQFF.

This clonotype was seen ten or more times. The chain is built from TRBV7-9 and TRBJ2-7, with 8 positions matching TRBD2. V trimming: 5 bases; J trimming: 3 bases; junction bases outside the gene matches: 6. The germline V gene has CDR1 SEHNR and CDR2 FQNEAQ (reference sequence). This CDR3 contains 14 residues. CDR3 nucleotide sequence: TGTGCCAGCAGCCCGCCGGGACTAGTCTACGAGCAGTACTTC. Translated: CASSPPGLVYEQYF.

This clonotype was counted many times. The gene calls are TRBV5-4 and TRBJ2-6, with 9 bases lining up with TRBD1. Germline CDR1 is SGHNT and CDR2 is YYREEE (reference sequence). The CDR3 is 17 amino acids. V lost 4 bases and J lost 2; bases outside the gene matches: 7. The DNA for the CDR3 is TGTGCCAGCAGCCCTAAGACAGGGGGGGCTGGGGCCAACGTCCTGACTTTC. Translating gives CASSPKTGGAGANVLTF.